The 14 T cell receptor beta chains reported below all come from one sample, sequenced in a study of blood T cell repertoires in COVID-19. Here immunoSEQ multiplex PCR was the method, and the copy in TCRdb shows in-frame clones only, minus some. The table lists roughly 150,000 clones, 70% to 90% of them singletons. Sequencing was performed on peripheral blood. The receptors here all came from a woman in her sixties with COVID-19, enrolled during active disease.

The V gene is TRBV18, the J gene TRBJ2-2; TRBD2 agrees at 7 bases. The CDR3 loop spans 14 amino acids. Germline CDR1 reads KGHSH; CDR2 reads LQKENI. V lost 6 bases and J lost 4; bases outside the gene matches: 5. Here the CDR3 reads CASSGGFPTGELFF. CDR3 DNA sequence: TGTGCCAGCTCGGGGGGGTTCCCCACCGGGGAGCTGTTTTTT.

The chain couples TRBV5-4 to TRBJ1-1, with 8 bases lining up with TRBD1. Germline values: CDR1 SGHNT, CDR2 YYREEE (reference sequence). Trimming removed 4 bases from V and 0 bases from J; junction bases left unmatched: 2. The CDR3 has 14 amino acids. CDR3 coding DNA: TGTGCCAGCAGCAGGGGACAGGTGAACACTGAAGCTTTCTTT. Protein: CASSRGQVNTEAFF.

This clone was seen a handful of times. V gene TRBV11-2 combines with J gene TRBJ2-1; D possibly corresponds to TRBD2 (6 bases). CDR1 SGHAT and CDR2 FQNNGV come from the germline V gene. CDR3 size: 15 residues. Trimming removed 4 bases from V and 3 bases from J, with 13 bases in between. The CDR3 spells CASSYRDSVYNEQFF. Written as DNA, the CDR3 is TGTGCCAGCAGCTATCGGGACTCCGTCTACAATGAGCAGTTCTTC. The full variable domain, its missing parts supplied by reference TRBV11-2 and TRBJ2-1, is EAGVAQSPRYKIIEKRQSVAFWCNPISGHATLYWYQQILGQGPKLLIQFQNNGVVDDSQLPKDRFSAERLKGVDSTLKIQPAKLEDSAVYLCASSYRDSVYNEQFFGPGTRLTVL.

This rearrangement joins TRBV6-5 to TRBJ1-3; D unclear. CDR3 length: 15 amino acids. CDR1 is MNHEY and CDR2 is SVGAGI in the germline V gene. V gave up 4 bases and J gave up 0 bases, with 10 bases separating them. The CDR3 loop is CASSLTPHSGNTIYF. The CDR3 DNA reads as TGTGCCAGCAGTTTGACACCTCACTCTGGAAACACCATATATTTT.

The chain combines TRBV6-4 with TRBJ1-2, with D maybe TRBD1 (5 bases). Germline V gene sequence: CDR1 MRHNA, CDR2 SNTAGT. Trimming removed 6 bases from V and 8 bases from J, with 16 bases in between. The CDR3 loop spans 13 amino acids. The CDR3 region has the DNA TGTGCCAGCAGCCCCGGAACAGGACGGGGCTACACCTTC. It encodes CASSPGTGRGYTF.

The chain is built from TRBV2 and TRBJ1-4; 7 positions agree with TRBD1. The ends lost 6 bases at V and 4 bases at J; junction bases unmatched: 5. From germline, CDR1 is SNHLY and CDR2 FYNNEI. This CDR3 contains 14 residues. The CDR3 DNA follows: TGTGCCAGCAGGCAGACAGGGCATAATGAAAAACTGTTTTTT. Protein: CASRQTGHNEKLFF.

The chain uses TRBV19 and TRBJ1-1, with a tentative D call TRBD1 (5 bases). Per germline, CDR1 LNHDA and CDR2 SQIVND (reference sequence). The germline V and J ends were trimmed by 9 bases and 1 base, with 15 bases remaining between them. The CDR3 spans 14 residues. The CDR3 coding sequence is TGTGCCAGCGGGGGTCGGGGAAGGAACACTGAAGCTTTCTTT. It encodes CASGGRGRNTEAFF.

The CDR3 bases are TGTGCCAGCTCACCACCGGACAGGGGACTCGGCTACACCTTC. Amino acids: CASSPPDRGLGYTF. This chain uses TRBV18 with TRBJ1-2, with 9 bases identical to TRBD1. Germline trimming cut 0 bases from V and 8 bases from J; bases unmatched to any gene: 4. The CDR3 length is 14 residues. Germline CDR1 and CDR2: KGHSH and LQKENI.

The chain combines TRBV6-5 with TRBJ2-1; the match to TRBD2 covers 10 bases. The germline V gene encodes CDR1 MNHEY and CDR2 SVGAGI. This CDR3 is 14 amino acids long. The V segment lost 7 bases and the J segment 9 bases; nucleotides outside the gene matches: 9. CDR3 protein: CASTKLAGRVEQFF. CDR3 bases: TGTGCCAGCACCAAACTAGCGGGGAGGGTTGAGCAGTTCTTC.

The chain has TRBV5-1 and TRBJ1-1; D call uncertain. Between the trimmed V and J ends, which lost 3 bases and 0 bases, there was a span of 9 bases. CDR3 length equals 14 residues. Germline V gene lookup returns CDR1 SGHRS and CDR2 YFSETQ. CDR3 loop: CASSSPMLNTEAFF. The CDR3 nucleotides are TGCGCCAGCAGCTCCCCTATGTTGAACACTGAAGCTTTCTTT.

The V and J genes are TRBV19 and TRBJ1-2; TRBD1 is a possible D gene (6 bases). CDR3 size: 15 residues. V lost 5 bases and J lost 3, with 16 bases in between. Per germline, CDR1 LNHDA and CDR2 SQIVND (reference sequence). The CDR3 loop reads CASSDDRNGDYGYTF. The CDR3 bases are TGTGCCAGTAGTGACGACAGGAACGGGGACTATGGCTACACCTTC.

The chain has TRBV29-1 and TRBJ2-5; D remains unclear. Trimming pared 2 bases from V and 2 bases from J, leaving 15 bases between. The CDR3 length is 15 residues. Germline CDR1 SQVTM, CDR2 ANQGSEA. The CDR3 coding sequence is TGCAGCGTTGAAACCCCTAGAACCCTTCAAGAGACCCAGTACTTC. Amino acid sequence: CSVETPRTLQETQYF.

This clone was seen more than once but under ten times. The germline gene is not matched at one end of the junction; a read error may be the cause. The chain has TRBV12-3 or TRBV12-4 and TRBJ2-5; D may be TRBD2 (5 bases). The CDR3 runs to 12 residues. DNA for the CDR3: TGTGCCAGCAGATCCGGGGTCAACCGACTGAACTTC. Translation gives CASRSGVNRLNF.

The V and J genes are TRBV10-2 and TRBJ1-3; maybe TRBD1 (5 bases). V lost 6 bases and J 0 bases, leaving 12 bases between the germline ends. CDR3 length: 15 amino acids. CDR1 is WSHSY and CDR2 is SAAADI in the germline V gene. Written as DNA, the CDR3 is TGCGCCAGCAGGAGAGACAGTTTCTCTGGAAACACCATATATTTT. Protein sequence: CASRRDSFSGNTIYF.